The rows below give T cell receptor beta chains drawn from one sample of a study of ipilimumab plus nivolumab after autologous stem cell transplantation. TCRdb's copy holds only in-frame clones and misses some; the assay was immunoSEQ multiplex PCR. The table has 3,300 or so clones, 76% seen once; the top ten hold approximately 10%. The sample in question was PBMCs, obtained in a trial of ipilimumab plus nivolumab as post-transplant consolidation. The receptors shown here come from a male donor with primary mediastinal lymphoma. Each CDR3 is given with its conserved first and last residue. Each record gives: CDR3 length, V gene, D gene, J gene, clone size, CDR3 DNA, CDR3 protein. D genes are given only for firm matches. A row's size may be missing; if present it is once, few, many or a size class.

CDR3 length: 16; V gene: TRBV30; D gene: TRBD1; J gene: TRBJ2-7; clone size: NA; CDR3 DNA: TGTGCCTGGAGTCATAGAGGACAGGGCAAACCCTACGAGCAGTACTTC; CDR3 protein: CAWSHRGQGKPYEQYF
CDR3 length: 14; V gene: TRBV5-1; D gene: NA; J gene: TRBJ1-4; clone size: NA; CDR3 DNA: TGCGCCAGCAGCTGGGGAGGGACTAATGAAAAACTGTTTTTT; CDR3 protein: CASSWGGTNEKLFF
CDR3 length: 15; V gene: TRBV27; D gene: TRBD1; J gene: TRBJ1-4; clone size: NA; CDR3 DNA: TGTGCCAGCAGTCCGTGGACAGGGGGCTCTGAAAAACTGTTTTTT; CDR3 protein: CASSPWTGGSEKLFF
CDR3 length: 13; V gene: TRBV6-5; D gene: TRBD1; J gene: TRBJ1-2; clone size: NA; CDR3 DNA: TGTGCCAGCACCACAGGGGGAGGCTATGGCTACACCTTC; CDR3 protein: CASTTGGGYGYTF
CDR3 length: 14; V gene: TRBV6-1; D gene: TRBD2; J gene: TRBJ2-1; clone size: NA; CDR3 DNA: TGTGCCAGCAGTGCTAGCGGGAGGCGAAATGAGCAGTTCTTC; CDR3 protein: CASSASGRRNEQFF
CDR3 length: 14; V gene: TRBV6-6; D gene: NA; J gene: TRBJ1-2; clone size: NA; CDR3 DNA: TGTGCCAGCACTCCGAGGGGGACTAACTATGGCTACACCTTC; CDR3 protein: CASTPRGTNYGYTF
CDR3 length: 15; V gene: TRBV11-2; D gene: NA; J gene: TRBJ2-5; clone size: NA; CDR3 DNA: TGTGCCAGCAGCCCTCCAGGTACGGGAGTCGAGACCCAGTACTTC; CDR3 protein: CASSPPGTGVETQYF
CDR3 length: 12; V gene: TRBV5-1; D gene: TRBD1; J gene: TRBJ2-7; clone size: NA; CDR3 DNA: TGCGCCAGCAGCTTACAGGGGGAGGAGCAGTACTTC; CDR3 protein: CASSLQGEEQYF
CDR3 length: 15; V gene: TRBV7-1; D gene: NA; J gene: TRBJ2-7; clone size: once; CDR3 DNA: TGTGCCAGCAGCTTAGGGGCAGGGAGTACCCACGAGCAGTACTTC; CDR3 protein: CASSLGAGSTHEQYF
CDR3 length: 14; V gene: TRBV6-1; D gene: NA; J gene: TRBJ2-3; clone size: NA; CDR3 DNA: TGTGCCAGCAGTGAAAGGACGGTCACAGATACGCAGTATTTT; CDR3 protein: CASSERTVTDTQYF
CDR3 length: 15; V gene: TRBV5-1; D gene: TRBD1; J gene: TRBJ1-4; clone size: NA; CDR3 DNA: TGCGCCAGCAGCTGGCGACAGGGACAGAATGAAAAACTGTTTTTT; CDR3 protein: CASSWRQGQNEKLFF
CDR3 length: 14; V gene: TRBV7-2; D gene: NA; J gene: TRBJ2-7; clone size: NA; CDR3 DNA: TGTGCCAGCAGCTCCAGGGCGGGGTCCTACGAGCAGTACTTC; CDR3 protein: CASSSRAGSYEQYF
CDR3 length: 15; V gene: TRBV5-1; D gene: TRBD1; J gene: TRBJ2-7; clone size: few; CDR3 DNA: TGCGCCAGCAGCCGGGACAGGGCTTCAGCCTACGAGCAGTACTTC; CDR3 protein: CASSRDRASAYEQYF
CDR3 length: 16; V gene: TRBV9; D gene: NA; J gene: TRBJ2-3; clone size: few; CDR3 DNA: TGTGCCAGCAGCGTAGGGTGGCAGGGCCACACAGATACGCAGTATTTT; CDR3 protein: CASSVGWQGHTDTQYF
CDR3 length: 14; V gene: TRBV27; D gene: NA; J gene: TRBJ2-6; clone size: NA; CDR3 DNA: TGTGCCAGCAGTTCCACCTCTGGGGCCAACGTCCTGACTTTC; CDR3 protein: CASSSTSGANVLTF
CDR3 length: 14; V gene: TRBV6-5; D gene: NA; J gene: TRBJ1-2; clone size: NA; CDR3 DNA: TGTGCCAGCTCCCGGACACCCGAGGGCTATGGCTACACCTTC; CDR3 protein: CASSRTPEGYGYTF
CDR3 length: 16; V gene: TRBV30; D gene: NA; J gene: TRBJ2-7; clone size: NA; CDR3 DNA: TGTGCCTGGGGAGAAGCCGGGATGACCCTATTATCCGAGCAGTACTTC; CDR3 protein: CAWGEAGMTLLSEQYF
CDR3 length: 13; V gene: TRBV27; D gene: NA; J gene: TRBJ2-7; clone size: NA; CDR3 DNA: TGTGCCACATCGGAGGGGCCGGGCTACGAGCAGTACTTC; CDR3 protein: CATSEGPGYEQYF
CDR3 length: 16; V gene: TRBV2; D gene: TRBD2; J gene: TRBJ2-7; clone size: NA; CDR3 DNA: TGTGCCAGCAGTGGACCAGCGGGAGCGAAGACCTACGAGCAGTACTTC; CDR3 protein: CASSGPAGAKTYEQYF
CDR3 length: 15; V gene: TRBV7-8; D gene: TRBD1; J gene: TRBJ2-1; clone size: NA; CDR3 DNA: TGTGCCAGCCGACGGGGACAGGGGGTAGGGGAAGAGCAGTTCTTC; CDR3 protein: CASRRGQGVGEEQFF
CDR3 length: 15; V gene: TRBV11-2; D gene: NA; J gene: TRBJ2-7; clone size: NA; CDR3 DNA: TGTGCCAGCAGCTATAACAGGGGCGGGGGACGCGAGCAGTACTTC; CDR3 protein: CASSYNRGGGREQYF
CDR3 length: 13; V gene: TRBV28; D gene: NA; J gene: TRBJ1-5; clone size: NA; CDR3 DNA: TGTGCCAGCACCATGGACCTGGGTCAGCCCCAGCATTTT; CDR3 protein: CASTMDLGQPQHF
CDR3 length: 16; V gene: TRBV9; D gene: NA; J gene: TRBJ1-3; clone size: few; CDR3 DNA: TGTGCCAGCAGCGTAACTACAGGGCGGTCTGGAAACACCATATATTTT; CDR3 protein: CASSVTTGRSGNTIYF